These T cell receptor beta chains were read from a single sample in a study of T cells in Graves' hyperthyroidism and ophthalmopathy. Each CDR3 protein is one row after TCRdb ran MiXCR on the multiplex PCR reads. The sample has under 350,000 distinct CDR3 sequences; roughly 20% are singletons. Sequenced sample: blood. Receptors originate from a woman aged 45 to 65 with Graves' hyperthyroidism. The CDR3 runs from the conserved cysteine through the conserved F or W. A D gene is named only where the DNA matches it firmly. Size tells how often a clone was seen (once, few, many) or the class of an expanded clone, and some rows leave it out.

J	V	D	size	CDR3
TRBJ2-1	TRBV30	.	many	CAWGLLGREQFF
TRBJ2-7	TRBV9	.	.	CASSVAPNANSYEQYF
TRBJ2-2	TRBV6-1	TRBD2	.	CASSRLGLAGGSTGELFF
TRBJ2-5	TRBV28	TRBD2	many	CASSTPTGGTSGQETQYF
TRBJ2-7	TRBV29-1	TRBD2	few	CSVPTSGSSYEQYF
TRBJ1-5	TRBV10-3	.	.	CAISDDHLQPQHF
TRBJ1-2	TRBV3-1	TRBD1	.	CASRPGQGLISGYTF
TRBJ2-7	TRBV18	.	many	CASSPSSGEYYEQYF
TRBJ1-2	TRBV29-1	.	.	CSVPPSWGMYNYGYTF
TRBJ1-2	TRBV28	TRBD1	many	CASRPQGYGYTF
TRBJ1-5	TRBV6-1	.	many	CASRAYSNQPQHF
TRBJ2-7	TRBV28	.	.	CASNSVSAYEQYF
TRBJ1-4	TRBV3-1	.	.	CASSRSTPRDEKLFF
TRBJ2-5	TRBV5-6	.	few	CASSLYAGQETQYF